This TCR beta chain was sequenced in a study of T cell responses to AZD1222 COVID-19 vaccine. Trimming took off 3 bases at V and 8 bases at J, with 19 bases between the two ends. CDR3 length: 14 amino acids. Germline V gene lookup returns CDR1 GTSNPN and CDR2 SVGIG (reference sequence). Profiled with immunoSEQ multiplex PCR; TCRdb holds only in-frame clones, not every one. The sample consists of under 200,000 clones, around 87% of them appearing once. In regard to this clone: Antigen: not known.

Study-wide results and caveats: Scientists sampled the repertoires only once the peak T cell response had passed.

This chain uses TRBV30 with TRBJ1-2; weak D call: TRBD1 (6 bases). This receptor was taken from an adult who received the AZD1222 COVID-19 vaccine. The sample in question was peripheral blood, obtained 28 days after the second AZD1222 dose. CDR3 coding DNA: TGTGCCTGGAGCCGGGGGCAGGTGGTCCAGGGCTACACCTTC. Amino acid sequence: CAWSRGQVVQGYTF.